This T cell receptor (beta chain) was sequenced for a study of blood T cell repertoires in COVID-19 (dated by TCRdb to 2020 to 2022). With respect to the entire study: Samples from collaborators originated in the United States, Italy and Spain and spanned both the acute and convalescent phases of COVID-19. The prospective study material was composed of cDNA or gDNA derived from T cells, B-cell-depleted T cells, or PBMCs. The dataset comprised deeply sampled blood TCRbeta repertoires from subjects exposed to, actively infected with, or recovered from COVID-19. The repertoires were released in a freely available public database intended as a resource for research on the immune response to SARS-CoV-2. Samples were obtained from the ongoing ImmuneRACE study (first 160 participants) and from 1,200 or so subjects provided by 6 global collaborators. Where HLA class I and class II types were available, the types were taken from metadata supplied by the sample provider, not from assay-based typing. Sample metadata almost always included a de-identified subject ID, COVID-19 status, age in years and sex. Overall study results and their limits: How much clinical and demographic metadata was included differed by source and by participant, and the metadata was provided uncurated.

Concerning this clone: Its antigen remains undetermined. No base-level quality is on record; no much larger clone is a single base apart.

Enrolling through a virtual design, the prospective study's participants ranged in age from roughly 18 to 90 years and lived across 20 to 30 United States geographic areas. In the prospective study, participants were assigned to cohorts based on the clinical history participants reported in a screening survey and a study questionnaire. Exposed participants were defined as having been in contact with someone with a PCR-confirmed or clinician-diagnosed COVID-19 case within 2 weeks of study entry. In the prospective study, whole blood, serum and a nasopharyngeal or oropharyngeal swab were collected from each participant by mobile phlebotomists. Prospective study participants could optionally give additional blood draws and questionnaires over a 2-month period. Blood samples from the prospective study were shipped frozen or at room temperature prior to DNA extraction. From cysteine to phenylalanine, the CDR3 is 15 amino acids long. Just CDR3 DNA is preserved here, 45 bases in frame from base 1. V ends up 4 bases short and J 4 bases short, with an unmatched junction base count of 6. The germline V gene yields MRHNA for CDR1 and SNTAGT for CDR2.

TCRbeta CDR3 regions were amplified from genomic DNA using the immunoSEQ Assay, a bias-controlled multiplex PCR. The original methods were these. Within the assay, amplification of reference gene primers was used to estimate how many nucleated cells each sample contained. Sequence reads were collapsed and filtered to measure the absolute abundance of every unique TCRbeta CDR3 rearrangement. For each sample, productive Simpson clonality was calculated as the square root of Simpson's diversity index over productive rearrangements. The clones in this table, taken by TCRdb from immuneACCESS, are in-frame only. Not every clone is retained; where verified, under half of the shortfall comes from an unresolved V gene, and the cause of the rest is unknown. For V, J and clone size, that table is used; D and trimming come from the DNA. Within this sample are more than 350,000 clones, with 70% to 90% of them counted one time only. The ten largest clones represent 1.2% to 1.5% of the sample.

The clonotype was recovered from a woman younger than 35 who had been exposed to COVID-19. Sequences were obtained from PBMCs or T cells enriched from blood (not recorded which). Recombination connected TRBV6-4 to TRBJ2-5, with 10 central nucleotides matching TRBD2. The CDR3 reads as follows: CASSVQAGGGETQYF. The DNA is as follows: TGTGCCAGCAGTGTCCAAGCGGGAGGGGGAGAGACCCAGTACTTC.